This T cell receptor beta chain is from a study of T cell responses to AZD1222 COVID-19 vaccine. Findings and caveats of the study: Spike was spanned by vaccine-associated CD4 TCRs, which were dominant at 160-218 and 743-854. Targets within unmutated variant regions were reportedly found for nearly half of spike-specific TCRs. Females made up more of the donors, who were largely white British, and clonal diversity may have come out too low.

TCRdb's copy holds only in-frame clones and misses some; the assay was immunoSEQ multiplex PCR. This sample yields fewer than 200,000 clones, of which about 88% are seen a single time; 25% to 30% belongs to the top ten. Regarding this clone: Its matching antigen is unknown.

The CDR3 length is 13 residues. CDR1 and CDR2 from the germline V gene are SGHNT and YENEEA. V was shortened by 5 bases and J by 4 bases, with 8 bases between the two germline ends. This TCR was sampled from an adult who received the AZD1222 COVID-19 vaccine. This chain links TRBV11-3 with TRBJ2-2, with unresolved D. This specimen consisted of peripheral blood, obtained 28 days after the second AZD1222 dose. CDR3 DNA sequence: TGTGCCAGCAGCCGAGACGGCACCGGGGAGCTGTTTTTT. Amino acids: CASSRDGTGELFF.